This T cell receptor (beta chain) was documented in a study of blood T cell repertoires in COVID-19. Across the whole study: T cells, B-cell-depleted T cells, or PBMCs supplied cDNA or gDNA.

Authors' processing steps: Counts of nucleated cells, estimated from reference gene primer amplification, were obtained. Libraries were prepared by immunoSEQ multiplex PCR; TCRdb keeps only in-frame clonotypes and omits some of them. For V, J and clone size, that table is used; D and trimming come from the DNA. The data contain roughly 500,000 clones, 89% of them singletons. Seattle researchers signed up patients amid active infection and tracked them longitudinally. This clone was seen more than once but under ten times. The CDR3 length is 15 residues. Germline CDR1 LNHDA, CDR2 SQIVND (reference sequence). Losses at the gene ends were 6 bases for V and 0 bases for J; bases not matched to a gene: 5.

The clonotype comes from a man between 18 and 29 years old with COVID-19, enrolled during active disease. The chain joins TRBV19 to TRBJ2-1; 7 positions agree with TRBD2. The sample taken for sequencing was peripheral blood. Written as DNA, the CDR3 is TGTGCCAGTAGCAGAGCGGGGAGCTCCTACAATGAGCAGTTCTTC. As protein: CASSRAGSSYNEQFF.